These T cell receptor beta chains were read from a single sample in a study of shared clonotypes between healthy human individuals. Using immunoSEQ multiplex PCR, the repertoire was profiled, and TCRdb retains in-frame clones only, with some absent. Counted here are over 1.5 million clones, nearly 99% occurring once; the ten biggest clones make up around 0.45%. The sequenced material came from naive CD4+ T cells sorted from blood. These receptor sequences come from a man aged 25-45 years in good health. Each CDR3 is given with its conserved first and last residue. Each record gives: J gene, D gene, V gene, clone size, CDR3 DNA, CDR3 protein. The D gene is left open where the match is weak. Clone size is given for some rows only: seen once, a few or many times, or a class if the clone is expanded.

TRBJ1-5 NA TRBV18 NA TGTGCCAGCTCACCAAAAAGCCTAGGAGGCAATCAGCCCCAGCATTTT CASSPKSLGGNQPQHF
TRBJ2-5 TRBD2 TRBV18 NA TGTGCCAGCTCACCAGGGGGGGAAGAGACCCAGTACTTC CASSPGGEETQYF
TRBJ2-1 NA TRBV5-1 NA TGCGCCAGCAGCATCGGGACACCTACTTCCAATGAGCAGTTCTTC CASSIGTPTSNEQFF
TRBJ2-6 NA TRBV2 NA TGTGCCAGCAGGACCCAGGGTTCTGGGGCCAACGTCCTGACTTTC CASRTQGSGANVLTF
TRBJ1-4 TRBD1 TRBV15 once TGTGCCACGGGACAGTTAACCGAAAAACTGTTTTTT CATGQLTEKLFF
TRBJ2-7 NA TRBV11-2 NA TGTGCCAGCAGCTTAAACAGGGACTTGTACGAGCAGTACTTC CASSLNRDLYEQYF
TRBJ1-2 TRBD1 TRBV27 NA TGTGCCAGCAGCCTTACAGGGGGCTATGGCTACACCTTC CASSLTGGYGYTF
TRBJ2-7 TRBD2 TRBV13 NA TGTGCCAGCAGCGCCGGATCACTAGCGGGAGGATACTACGAGCAGTACTTC CASSAGSLAGGYYEQYF
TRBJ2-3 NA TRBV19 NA TGTGCCAGTAGCACCCCGGACAGCCCAGATACGCAGTATTTT CASSTPDSPDTQYF
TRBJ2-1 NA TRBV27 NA TGTGCCAGCAGTTTCTCCGGGAGAGGACACAATGAGCAGTTCTTC CASSFSGRGHNEQFF
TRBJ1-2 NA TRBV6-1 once TGTGCCAGCAGTGAAGGGGGGGGAGACTATGGCTACACCTTC CASSEGGGDYGYTF
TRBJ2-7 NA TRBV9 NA TGTGCCAGCAGCGTAGGCCCTGGGGGCTACGAGCAGTACTTC CASSVGPGGYEQYF
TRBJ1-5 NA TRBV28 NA TGTGCCAGCAGTTCCGAACAAGGGGCATCTAATCAGCCCCAGCATTTT CASSSEQGASNQPQHF
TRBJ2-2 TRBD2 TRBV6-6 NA TGTGCCAGCAGCAAAAGCGGGAGAAATACCGGGGAGCTGTTTTTT CASSKSGRNTGELFF
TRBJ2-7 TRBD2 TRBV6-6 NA TGTGCCAGCAGGAAAGGACTAGCGGGTGGCGGGCAGTACTTC CASRKGLAGGGQYF
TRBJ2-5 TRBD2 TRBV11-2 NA TGTGCCAGCAGCGTCCTGGCGGGAGGGGGAGAGACCCAGTACTTC CASSVLAGGGETQYF
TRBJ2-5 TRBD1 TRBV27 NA TGTGCCAGCAGTCTAAGGACAGGGGGCTCACAAGAGACCCAGTACTTC CASSLRTGGSQETQYF
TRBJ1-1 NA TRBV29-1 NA TGCAGCGTTGACCGGCAGAACACTGAAGCTTTCTTT CSVDRQNTEAFF
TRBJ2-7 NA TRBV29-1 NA TGCAGCGCTAAGACACCTTCCTACGAGCAGTACTTC CSAKTPSYEQYF
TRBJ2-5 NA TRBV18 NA TGTGCCAGCTCACCACCGGGTTTAACCCTTGGCACCCAGTACTTC CASSPPGLTLGTQYF
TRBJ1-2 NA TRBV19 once TGTGCCAGTAGCCCGACGAGGGGTTCTAACTATGGCTACACCTTC CASSPTRGSNYGYTF
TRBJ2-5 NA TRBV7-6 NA TGTGCCAGCAGCTCGCGGGCCCCCCGGGAGACCCAGTACTTC CASSSRAPRETQYF
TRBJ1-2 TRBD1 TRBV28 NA TGTGCCAGCAGTTTAAGCGACAGGGGCGGCTACACCTTC CASSLSDRGGYTF
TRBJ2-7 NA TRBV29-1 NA TGCAGCGTCCGGGACTACGAGCAGTACTTC CSVRDYEQYF
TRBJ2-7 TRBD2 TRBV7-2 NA TGTGCCAGCAGCTCCGGGACTAGCGGGGTTCAGCAGTACTTC CASSSGTSGVQQYF
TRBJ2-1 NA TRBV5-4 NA TGTGCCAGCAGCTCCCCTCCCGGGTTTGAGCAGTTCTTC CASSSPPGFEQFF
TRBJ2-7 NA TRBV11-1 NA TGTGCCAGCAGCCCCCCGTTAGCGGCCAGCTCCTACGAGCAGTACTTC CASSPPLAASSYEQYF
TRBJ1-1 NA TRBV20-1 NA TGCAGTGCTAGTCCCTGGGCTGAAGCTTTCTTT CSASPWAEAFF
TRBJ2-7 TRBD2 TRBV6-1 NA TGTGCCAGCAGTGAACCGACTAGCGGGAGTCCCTACGAGCAGTACTTC CASSEPTSGSPYEQYF
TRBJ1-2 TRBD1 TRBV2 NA TGTGCCAGCAGTGGGACAGGGAACTATGGCTACACCTTC CASSGTGNYGYTF
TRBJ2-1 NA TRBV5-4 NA TGTGCCAGCAGCTTGGGAGTAAACTGGTCCAATGAGCAGTTCTTC CASSLGVNWSNEQFF
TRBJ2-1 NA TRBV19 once TGTGCCAGTAGCCGTAGATACAATGAGCAGTTCTTC CASSRRYNEQFF
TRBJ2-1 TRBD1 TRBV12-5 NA TGTGCTAGTGGCCAATGGGACAGCGGAAACATGGAGCAGTTCTTC CASGQWDSGNMEQFF
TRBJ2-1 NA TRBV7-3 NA TGTGCCAGCAGCCCGGGACTTCCCAGTTACAATGAGCAGTTCTTC CASSPGLPSYNEQFF
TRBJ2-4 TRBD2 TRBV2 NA TGTGCCAGCAGTACGGCTAGCGGGACCCAAGGCATTCAGTACTTC CASSTASGTQGIQYF
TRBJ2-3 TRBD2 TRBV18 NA TGTGCCAGCTCACGCAGGACTAGCGGGAGCACAGATACGCAGTATTTT CASSRRTSGSTDTQYF
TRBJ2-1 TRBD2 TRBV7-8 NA TGTGCCAGCAGCTTGGGACTAGCTATCGACGAGCAGTTCTTC CASSLGLAIDEQFF
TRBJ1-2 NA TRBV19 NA TGTGCCAGTAGTATTCTCGACAGTAACTATGGCTACACCTTC CASSILDSNYGYTF
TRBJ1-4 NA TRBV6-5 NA TGTGCCAGCAAGGGAACTAATGAAAAACTGTTTTTT CASKGTNEKLFF